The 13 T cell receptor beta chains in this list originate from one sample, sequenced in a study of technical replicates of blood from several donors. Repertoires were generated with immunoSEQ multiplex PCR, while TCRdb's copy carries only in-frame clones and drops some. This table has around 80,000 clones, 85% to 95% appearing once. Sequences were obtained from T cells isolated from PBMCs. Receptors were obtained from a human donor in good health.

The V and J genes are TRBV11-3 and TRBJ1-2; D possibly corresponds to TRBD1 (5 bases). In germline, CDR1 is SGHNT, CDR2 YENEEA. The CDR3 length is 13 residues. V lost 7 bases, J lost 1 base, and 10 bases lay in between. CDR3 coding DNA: TGTGCCAGCACCCCCGGGGGTAACTATGGCTACACCTTC. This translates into CASTPGGNYGYTF.

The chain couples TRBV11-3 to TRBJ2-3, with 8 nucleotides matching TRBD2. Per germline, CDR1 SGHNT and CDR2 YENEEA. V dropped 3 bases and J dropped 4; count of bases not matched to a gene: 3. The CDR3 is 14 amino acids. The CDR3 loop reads CASSLRGAPDTQYF. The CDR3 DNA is TGTGCCAGCAGCTTGCGGGGGGCCCCAGATACGCAGTATTTT.

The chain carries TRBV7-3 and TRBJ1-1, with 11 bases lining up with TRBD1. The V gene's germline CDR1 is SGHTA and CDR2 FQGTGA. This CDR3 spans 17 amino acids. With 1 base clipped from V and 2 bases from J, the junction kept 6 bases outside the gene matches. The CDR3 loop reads CASSLIGQGAANTEAFF. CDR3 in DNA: TGTGCCAGCAGCTTAATAGGACAGGGGGCGGCCAACACTGAAGCTTTCTTT.

The DNA for the CDR3 is TGTGCCAGCACCTTTTACGCGGGCTACGAGCAGTACTTC. This codes for CASTFYAGYEQYF. The gene calls are TRBV6-5 and TRBJ2-7; TRBD2 is a possible D gene (5 bases). V gave up 7 bases and J gave up 3 bases, with 13 bases separating them. CDR3 length equals 13 residues. The germline V gene encodes CDR1 MNHEY and CDR2 SVGAGI.

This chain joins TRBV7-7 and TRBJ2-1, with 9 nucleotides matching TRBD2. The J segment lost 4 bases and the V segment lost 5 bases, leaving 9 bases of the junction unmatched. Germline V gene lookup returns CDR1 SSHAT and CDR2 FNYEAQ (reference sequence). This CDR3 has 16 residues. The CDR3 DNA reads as TGTGCCAGCAGCCTGATAGCGGGAGTGGGATACAATGAGCAGTTCTTC. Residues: CASSLIAGVGYNEQFF.

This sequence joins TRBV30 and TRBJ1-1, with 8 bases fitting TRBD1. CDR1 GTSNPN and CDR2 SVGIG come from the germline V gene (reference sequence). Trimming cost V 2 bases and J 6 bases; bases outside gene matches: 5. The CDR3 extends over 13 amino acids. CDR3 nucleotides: TGTGCCTGGAGTATCCAGGGGGCTTCTGAAGCTTTCTTT. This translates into CAWSIQGASEAFF.

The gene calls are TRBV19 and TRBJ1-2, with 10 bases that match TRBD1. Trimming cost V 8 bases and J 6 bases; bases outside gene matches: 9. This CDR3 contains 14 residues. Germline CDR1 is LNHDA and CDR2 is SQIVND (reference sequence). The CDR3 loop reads CASGDRGGSDGYTF. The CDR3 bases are TGTGCCAGTGGGGACAGGGGAGGGTCGGATGGCTACACCTTC. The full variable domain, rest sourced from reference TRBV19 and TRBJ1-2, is DGGITQSPKYLFRKEGQNVTLSCEQNLNHDAMYWYRQDPGQGLRLIYYSQIVNDFQKGDIAEGYSVSREKKESFPLTVTSAQKNPTAFYLCASGDRGGSDGYTFGSGTRLTVV.

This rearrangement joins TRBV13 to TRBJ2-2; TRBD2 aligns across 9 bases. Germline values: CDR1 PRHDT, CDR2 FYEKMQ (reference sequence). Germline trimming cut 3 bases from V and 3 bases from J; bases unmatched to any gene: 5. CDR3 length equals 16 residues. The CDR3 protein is CASSLTTSGYTGELFF. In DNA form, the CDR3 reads TGTGCCAGCAGCTTGACGACTAGCGGCTACACCGGGGAGCTGTTTTTT.

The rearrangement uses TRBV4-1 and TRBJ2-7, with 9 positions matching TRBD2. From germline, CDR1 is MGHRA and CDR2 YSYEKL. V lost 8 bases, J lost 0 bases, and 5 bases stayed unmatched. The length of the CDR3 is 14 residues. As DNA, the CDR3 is TGCGCCAGCGGGAGGACTAGCGACTCCTACGAGCAGTACTTC. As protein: CASGRTSDSYEQYF.

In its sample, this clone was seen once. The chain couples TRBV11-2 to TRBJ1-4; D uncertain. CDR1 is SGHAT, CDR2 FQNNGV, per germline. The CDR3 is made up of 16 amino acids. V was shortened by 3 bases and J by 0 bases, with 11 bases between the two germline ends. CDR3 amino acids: CASSLRRLATNEKLFF. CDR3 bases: TGTGCCAGCAGCTTGAGGAGGTTAGCAACTAATGAAAAACTGTTTTTT.

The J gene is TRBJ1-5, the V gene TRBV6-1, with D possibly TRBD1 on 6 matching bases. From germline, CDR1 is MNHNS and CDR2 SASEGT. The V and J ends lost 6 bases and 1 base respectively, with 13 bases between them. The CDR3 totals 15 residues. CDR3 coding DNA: TGTGCCAGCAGGGTCATAACAGGGAGCAATCAGCCCCAGCATTTT. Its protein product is CASRVITGSNQPQHF.

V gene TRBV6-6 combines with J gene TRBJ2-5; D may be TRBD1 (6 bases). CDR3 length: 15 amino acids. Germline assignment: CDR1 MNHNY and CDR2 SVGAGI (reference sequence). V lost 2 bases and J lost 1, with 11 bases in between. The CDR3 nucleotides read TGTGCCAGCAGTTACACAGGGTCGCCCCAAGAGACCCAGTACTTC. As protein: CASSYTGSPQETQYF.

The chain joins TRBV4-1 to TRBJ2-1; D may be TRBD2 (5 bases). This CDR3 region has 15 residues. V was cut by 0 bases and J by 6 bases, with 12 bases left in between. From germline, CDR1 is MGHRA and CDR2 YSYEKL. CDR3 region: CASSQEPRGGNEQFF. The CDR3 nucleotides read TGCGCCAGCAGCCAAGAACCCCGAGGAGGCAATGAGCAGTTCTTC.